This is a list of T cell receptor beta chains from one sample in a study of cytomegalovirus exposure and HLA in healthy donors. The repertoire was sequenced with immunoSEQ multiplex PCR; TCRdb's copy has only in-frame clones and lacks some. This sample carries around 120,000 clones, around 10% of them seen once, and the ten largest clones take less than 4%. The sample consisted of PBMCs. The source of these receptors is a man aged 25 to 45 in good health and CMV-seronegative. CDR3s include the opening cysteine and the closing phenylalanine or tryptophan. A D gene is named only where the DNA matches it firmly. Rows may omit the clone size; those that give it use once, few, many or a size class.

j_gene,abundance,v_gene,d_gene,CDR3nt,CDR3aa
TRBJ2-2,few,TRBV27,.,TGTGCCAGCAGTAAGACAGAAAACACGAACACCGGGGAGCTGTTTTTT,CASSKTENTNTGELFF
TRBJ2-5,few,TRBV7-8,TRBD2,TGTGCCAGCAGCTTAGTCGCTAGCGGGGAGACCCAGTACTTC,CASSLVASGETQYF
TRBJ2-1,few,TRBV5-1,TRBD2,TGCGCCAGCAGCCCGGATGGGGGGGCCTACAATGAGCAGTTCTTC,CASSPDGGAYNEQFF
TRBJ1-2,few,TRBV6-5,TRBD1,TGTGCCAGCAGAAGGGGGCAGATGGATGGCTACACCTTC,CASRRGQMDGYTF
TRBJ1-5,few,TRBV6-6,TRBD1,TGTGCCAGCAGTCCCGGACAGGGGGTCGGGCAGCCCCAGCATTTT,CASSPGQGVGQPQHF
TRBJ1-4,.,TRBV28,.,TGTGCCAGCAGTTTAGGTAGGGCCTCTCACGAGCGGATGAAACTGTTTTTT,CASSLGRASHERMKLFF
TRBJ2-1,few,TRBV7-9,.,TGTGCCAGCAGCTTAGGGGGGTCGGGGGTAGGGAATGAGCAGTTCTTC,CASSLGGSGVGNEQFF
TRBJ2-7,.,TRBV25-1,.,TGTGCCAGCAGGACTAGGGGCCCATCCTACGAGCAGTACTTC,CASRTRGPSYEQYF
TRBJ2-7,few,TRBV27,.,TGTGCCAGCAGTCCGCTGACTTTTCTCAACGAGCAGTACTTC,CASSPLTFLNEQYF
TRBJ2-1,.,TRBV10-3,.,TGTGCCATCAGGGGAGGAACCTCCTACAATGAGCAGTTCTTC,CAIRGGTSYNEQFF
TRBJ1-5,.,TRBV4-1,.,TGCGCCAGCAGCCAAATGTCGGGCCAGGGGAAAGGGCCCCAGCATTTT,CASSQMSGQGKGPQHF
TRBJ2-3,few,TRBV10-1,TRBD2,TGCGCCAGCAGCCCCCCGCGGGAGCCTTTTACGCAGTATTTT,CASSPPREPFTQYF
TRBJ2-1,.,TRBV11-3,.,TGTGCCAGCAGCTTGCCGGGTCGGAGGAATGAGCAGTTCTTC,CASSLPGRRNEQFF
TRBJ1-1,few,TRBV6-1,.,TGTGCCAGCAGTGAAATGCTGGCGGGGAACACTGAAGCTTTCTTT,CASSEMLAGNTEAFF
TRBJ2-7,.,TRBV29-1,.,TGCAGCGTTGAAGAAGGCGGGCAGTACGAGCAGTACTTC,CSVEEGGQYEQYF
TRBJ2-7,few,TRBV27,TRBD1,TGTGCCAGCAGTTTTTACGGGACAGGTCAAGGAAACTCCTACGAGCAGTACTTC,CASSFYGTGQGNSYEQYF
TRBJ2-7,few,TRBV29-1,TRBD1,TGCAGCGTTGAAAGCATCACAGGGGGCTGCGAGCAGTACTTC,CSVESITGGCEQYF
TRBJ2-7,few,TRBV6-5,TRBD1,TGTGCCAGCAGGGCCGGGACAGGTTTCTACGAGCAGTACTTC,CASRAGTGFYEQYF
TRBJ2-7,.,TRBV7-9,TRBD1,TGTGCCAGCAGAAACAGGGGCCACGAGCAGTACTTC,CASRNRGHEQYF
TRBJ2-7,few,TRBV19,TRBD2,TGTGCCAGTTCGAGCGGGATCTACGAGCAGTACTTC,CASSSGIYEQYF
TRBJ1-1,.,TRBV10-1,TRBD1,TGCGCCAGCAGTGAGGGACAGGGGGAAGCTTTCTTT,CASSEGQGEAFF